This T cell receptor beta chain was sequenced for a study of T-cell memory formation after mild COVID-19 (dated by TCRdb to 2020 to 2023). Some background on the complete study: TCR sequence clusters from the two donors were found to be largely donor specific. In two donors, T-cell clones that expanded and contracted after mild COVID-19 were followed by sequencing TCRalpha and TCRbeta repertoires longitudinally. Two young, previously healthy adult volunteers, one female and one male, were included in the cohort.

Data came from an Illumina NovaSeq 6000. cDNA libraries for TCRalpha and TCRbeta were prepared by 5'RACE using constant-segment primers, with sample barcodes and unique molecular identifiers added. RNA was extracted from every sample with Trizol reagent. Amplification of the libraries took two PCR steps, and the second step added a second sample barcode plus Illumina TruSeq adapters. The libraries were sequenced on an Illumina NovaSeq using 2 x 150 bp paired-end reads. Turning to the authors' computational methods: Demultiplexing of reads and collapsing into UMI-guided consensus sequences were performed with migec v1.2.7. Using mixcr v2.1.11, the UMI consensuses were aligned to TRA and TRB V and J templates and assembled into clonotypes. Expanded or contracted clonotypes were those called significant by both edgeR and NoisET, with noise models trained on biological replicates. For edgeR calls, the cutoffs were a false discovery rate-adjusted p below 0.01 and a log2 fold-change threshold of 1. As an exploratory analysis of dynamics, max-normalized trajectories of the 1000 most abundant clonotypes were examined with PCA combined with hierarchical clustering. The CD4 or CD8 phenotype of responding clones was assigned using the separately sequenced CD4+ and CD8+ repertoires. TCRdb trimmed public reads at Q25 via fastp, called clones via MiXCR and kept in-frame beta chains. Rows merge per CDR3 protein into single entries with the most common DNA and genes. What appears here as the V and J calls and clone size reflects TCRdb's work, not the paper's. The sample data list about 49,000 distinct CDR3 sequences, and approximately 8% of these were observed just once. The top ten clones comprise 1.4% of the sample.

Results and caveats for the whole study, not just this receptor: Balanced CD4/CD8 phenotypes were observed for clones contracting from day 15 to 85, whereas a bias towards CD4+ was observed for a second wave of clones expanding from day 15 to 37. Contracting CD4+ clones were found mainly in CM and EM memory subsets, while CD8+ clones were enriched in EMRA. SARS-CoV-2 specificity was not confirmed for the second-wave clones peaking on day 37. The detection of some responding clones in pre-infection memory suggests that pre-existing cross-reactive memory T cells joined the SARS-CoV-2 response. The study included only a couple of mild cases, and larger cohorts that include severe cases with pre-infection samples were judged to be necessary.

This clonotype has only a few counts. Its binding antigen is unknown. No much larger clone exists at a distance of one base, and base qualities are not known. PBMCs were isolated by Ficoll-Paque density gradient centrifugation. Looking up the germline V gene yields CDR1 SGHVS and CDR2 FQNEAQ. Taken from cysteine to phenylalanine, the CDR3 has 15 residues. The DNA shown is the 45-base CDR3, in frame from base 1. V is pruned by 5 bases and J by 8 bases, leaving 9 bases of the junction without a gene match. The sequenced sample consisted of PBMCs or a T cell subset sorted from them (not recorded which). The sequence was collected from a man younger than 35 who had mild COVID-19 (a few samples of this study predate the infection). The sample titles of this study are shuffled in the database, so cell type and time point are left out; the donor was told from shared clones. The V and J genes are TRBV7-8 and TRBJ1-6, and 7 junction bases match TRBD1. The DNA is TGTGCCAGCAGCACAGAGGGACAGCTCGATTCACCCCTCCACTTT. Its protein reads: CASSTEGQLDSPLHF.